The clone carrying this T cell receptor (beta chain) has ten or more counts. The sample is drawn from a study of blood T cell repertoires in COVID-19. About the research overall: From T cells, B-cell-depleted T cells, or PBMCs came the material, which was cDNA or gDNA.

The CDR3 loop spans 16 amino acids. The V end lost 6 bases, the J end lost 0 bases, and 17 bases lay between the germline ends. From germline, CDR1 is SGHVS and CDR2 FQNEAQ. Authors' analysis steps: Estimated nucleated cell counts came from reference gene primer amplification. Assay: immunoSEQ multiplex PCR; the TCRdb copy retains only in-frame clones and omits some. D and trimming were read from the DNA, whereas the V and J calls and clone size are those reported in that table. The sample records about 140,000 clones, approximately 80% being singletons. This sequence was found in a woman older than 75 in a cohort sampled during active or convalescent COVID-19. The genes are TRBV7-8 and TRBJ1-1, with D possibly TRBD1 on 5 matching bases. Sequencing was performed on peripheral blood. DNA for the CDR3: TGTGCCAGCAGACAAGACAGCGATGGGATGAACACTGAAGCTTTCTTT. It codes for CASRQDSDGMNTEAFF. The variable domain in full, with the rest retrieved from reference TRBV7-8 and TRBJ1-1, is GAGVSQSPRYKVAKRGQDVALRCDPISGHVSLFWYQQALGQGPEFLTYFQNEAQLDKSGLPSDRFFAERPEGSVSTLKIQRTQQEDSAVYLCASRQDSDGMNTEAFFGQGTRLTVV.